This paragraph reports one T cell receptor beta chain. No antigen is known for it. This record comes from a study of T cells expressing NK-cell markers. In the study overall: Sorted CD3+CD56-NKG2C+, CD3+CD56+NKG2C+ and CD3+CD56+NKG2C- T cells supplied the TCR beta repertoires.

Germline assignment: CDR1 DFQATT and CDR2 SNEGSKA (reference sequence). This CDR3 region has 15 residues. Making the TCR beta cDNA relied on 5'RACE template switching with UMIs. TCRdb re-called the 5' RACE reads, yielding one record per CDR3 amino acid sequence without DNA. The sample has about 260,000 distinct CDR3 sequences. Points from the study as a whole: Among CD8+ T cells from several donors, dominant NKG2C+ clonotypes accounted for about 1.0-7.0%.

The sequence came from a woman between 18 and 70 years old in good health. Specimen: blood T cells: a sorted CD56 or NKG2C T cell subset, CD4+ or CD8+ T cells, or bulk PBMC T cells (not recorded which). The chain joins TRBV20-1 to TRBJ1-4; lacking DNA, the TRBD1 call made by TCRdb goes unchecked. CDR3: CSASGPQRGNEKLFF.